This TCR beta chain was sequenced for a study of shared clonotypes between healthy human individuals. The CDR3 covers 13 residues. Germline V CDR1 and CDR2: MNHEY, SMNVEV (reference sequence). Generated by immunoSEQ multiplex PCR, the TCRdb table keeps only in-frame clones and is missing some. This sample has hundreds of thousands of clones; 74% occur once, and the top ten carry 1.5% to 2%. On this clone itself: A far larger clone is one nucleotide away, so this likely arose from a read error.

J is TRBJ2-7 and V is TRBV27; 7 bases are a match to TRBD1. The sample comprised memory CD4+ T cells sorted from blood. Subset reported: CD45RA-negative fraction. This receptor was identified in a woman aged 25 to 39 in good health. The CDR3: CASSYRGSSPLHF. CDR3 nucleotides: TGTGCCAGCAGTTACAGGGGCAGCTCACCCCTCCACTTC.